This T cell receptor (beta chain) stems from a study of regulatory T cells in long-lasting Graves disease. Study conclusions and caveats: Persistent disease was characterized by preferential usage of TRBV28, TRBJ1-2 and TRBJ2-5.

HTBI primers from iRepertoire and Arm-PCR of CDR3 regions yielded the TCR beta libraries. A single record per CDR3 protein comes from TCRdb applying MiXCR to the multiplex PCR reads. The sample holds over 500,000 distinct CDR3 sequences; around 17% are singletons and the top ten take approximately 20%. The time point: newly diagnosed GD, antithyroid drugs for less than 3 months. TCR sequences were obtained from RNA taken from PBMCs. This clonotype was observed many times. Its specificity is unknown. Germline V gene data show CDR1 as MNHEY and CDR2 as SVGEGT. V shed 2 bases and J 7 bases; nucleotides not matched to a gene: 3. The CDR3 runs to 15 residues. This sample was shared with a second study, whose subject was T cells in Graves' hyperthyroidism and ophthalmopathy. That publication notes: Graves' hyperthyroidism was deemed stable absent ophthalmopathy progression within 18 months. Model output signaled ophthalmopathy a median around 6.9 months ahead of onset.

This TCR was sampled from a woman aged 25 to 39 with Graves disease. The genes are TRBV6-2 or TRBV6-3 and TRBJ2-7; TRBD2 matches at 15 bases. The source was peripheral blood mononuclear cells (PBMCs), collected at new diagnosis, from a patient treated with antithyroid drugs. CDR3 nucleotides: TGTGCCAGCAGTTACGGAGGACTAGCGGGAGGGGAGCAGTACTTC. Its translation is CASSYGGLAGGEQYF.